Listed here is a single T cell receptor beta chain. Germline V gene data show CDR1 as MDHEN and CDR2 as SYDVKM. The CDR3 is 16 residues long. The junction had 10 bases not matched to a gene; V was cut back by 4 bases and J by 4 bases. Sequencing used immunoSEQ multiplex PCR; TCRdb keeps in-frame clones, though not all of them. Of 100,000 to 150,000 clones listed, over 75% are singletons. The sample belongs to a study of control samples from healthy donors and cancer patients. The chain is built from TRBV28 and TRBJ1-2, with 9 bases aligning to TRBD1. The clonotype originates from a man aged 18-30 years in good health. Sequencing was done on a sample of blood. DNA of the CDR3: TGTGCCAGCAGTTCCCATTACAGGGGGCGCGTCTATGGCTACACCTTC. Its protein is CASSSHYRGRVYGYTF.